This is a list of T cell receptor beta chains from one sample in a study of CD8+CD57+ T cells in acquired aplastic anemia. TCRdb re-derived calls from the reads in MiXCR, one entry per CDR3 protein. The sample includes under 500,000 distinct CDR3 sequences, around 33% seen only once; the top ten take 0.75% to 0.95%. The material sequenced was sorted CD4+, CD8+, or CD8+CD57+ T cells (not recorded which) from PBMCs. Receptors originate from a human donor with aplastic anemia. CDR3s include the opening cysteine and the closing phenylalanine or tryptophan. D genes are given only for firm matches. Expanded clones are given a class, and other clones once, few, many or no size at all.

v_call: TRBV15; cdr3_length: 15; j_call: TRBJ1-3; d_call: TRBD1; clone_size: once; cdr3_nt: TGTGCCACCAGCCCCGGGACAGGGGCTGGAAACACCATATATTTT; cdr3_aa: CATSPGTGAGNTIYF
v_call: TRBV10-3; cdr3_length: 15; j_call: TRBJ1-4; d_call: -; clone_size: -; cdr3_nt: TGTGCCATCAGTGACGACCGAGGCACTAATGAAAAACTGTTTTTT; cdr3_aa: CAISDDRGTNEKLFF
v_call: TRBV7-9; cdr3_length: 15; j_call: TRBJ1-1; d_call: -; clone_size: many; cdr3_nt: TGTGCCAGCAGCTTAGGTGGGTTCATGAACACTGAAGCTTTCTTT; cdr3_aa: CASSLGGFMNTEAFF
v_call: TRBV7-2; cdr3_length: 17; j_call: TRBJ2-7; d_call: -; clone_size: many; cdr3_nt: TGTGCCAGCAGCTTCCCGTCGACAGGACGCATAACCTACGAGCAGTACTTC; cdr3_aa: CASSFPSTGRITYEQYF
v_call: TRBV5-1; cdr3_length: 13; j_call: TRBJ2-7; d_call: -; clone_size: many; cdr3_nt: TGCGCCAGCAGAAGGGGACTTAACTACGAGCAGTACTTC; cdr3_aa: CASRRGLNYEQYF
v_call: TRBV27; cdr3_length: 16; j_call: TRBJ1-3; d_call: TRBD1; clone_size: -; cdr3_nt: TGTGCCAGCAGTTTATCCGGACAGGGTGCGAGGAACACCATATATTTT; cdr3_aa: CASSLSGQGARNTIYF
v_call: TRBV2; cdr3_length: 13; j_call: TRBJ1-2; d_call: -; clone_size: -; cdr3_nt: TGTGCCAGCACCCCGATGGGGTCGAATGGCTACACCTTC; cdr3_aa: CASTPMGSNGYTF
v_call: TRBV5-1; cdr3_length: 13; j_call: TRBJ2-7; d_call: TRBD2; clone_size: many; cdr3_nt: TGCGCCAGCAGCGCCGGGACTAACTACGAGCAGTACTTC; cdr3_aa: CASSAGTNYEQYF
v_call: TRBV6-1; cdr3_length: 14; j_call: TRBJ2-7; d_call: TRBD1; clone_size: many; cdr3_nt: TGTGCCAGCAGACAGCCGACAGGGCCCAACGAGCAGTACTTC; cdr3_aa: CASRQPTGPNEQYF
v_call: TRBV28; cdr3_length: 17; j_call: TRBJ2-7; d_call: -; clone_size: -; cdr3_nt: TGTGCCAGCAGGATGAACAGGCGGGCAGCCCTCCCCTACGAGCAGTACTTC; cdr3_aa: CASRMNRRAALPYEQYF
v_call: TRBV5-1; cdr3_length: 14; j_call: TRBJ1-1; d_call: -; clone_size: -; cdr3_nt: TGCGCCAGCAGTTTACAGAACACGGACACTGAAGCTTTCTTT; cdr3_aa: CASSLQNTDTEAFF
v_call: TRBV30; cdr3_length: 13; j_call: TRBJ1-6; d_call: -; clone_size: once; cdr3_nt: TGTGCCTGGAGTAACTCAGTGTATGCACCCCTCCACTTT; cdr3_aa: CAWSNSVYAPLHF
v_call: TRBV25-1; cdr3_length: 17; j_call: TRBJ1-1; d_call: -; clone_size: once; cdr3_nt: TGTGCCAGCAGTTTATATGGCAGGGGTTCGGTGGGCACTGAAGCTTTCTTT; cdr3_aa: CASSLYGRGSVGTEAFF
v_call: TRBV15; cdr3_length: 15; j_call: TRBJ2-7; d_call: -; clone_size: -; cdr3_nt: TGTGCCGCCAGCAGTGATGGCGGGCCGAGCTACGAGCAGTACTTC; cdr3_aa: CAASSDGGPSYEQYF
v_call: TRBV10-3; cdr3_length: 14; j_call: TRBJ2-5; d_call: TRBD1; clone_size: few; cdr3_nt: TGTGCCAGCAGGGGGACAGGGTATCAAGAGACCCAGTACTTC; cdr3_aa: CASRGTGYQETQYF
v_call: TRBV24-1; cdr3_length: 15; j_call: TRBJ2-5; d_call: TRBD1; clone_size: many; cdr3_nt: TGTGCCACCAGTGAAACCACAGGGGGGAGGGAGACCCAGTACTTC; cdr3_aa: CATSETTGGRETQYF
v_call: TRBV2; cdr3_length: 13; j_call: TRBJ1-1; d_call: -; clone_size: many; cdr3_nt: TGTGCCAGCACAGCCAGCCAGAACACTGAAGCTTTCTTT; cdr3_aa: CASTASQNTEAFF
v_call: TRBV19; cdr3_length: 15; j_call: TRBJ1-5; d_call: -; clone_size: few; cdr3_nt: TGTGCCAGTAGAGACGATCGGCAGGGAAACCTGATCCAGCATTTT; cdr3_aa: CASRDDRQGNLIQHF
v_call: TRBV7-2; cdr3_length: 12; j_call: TRBJ1-1; d_call: -; clone_size: many; cdr3_nt: TGTGCCAGCAGCCCAGTAGACAGGACGGCTTTCTTT; cdr3_aa: CASSPVDRTAFF
v_call: TRBV25-1; cdr3_length: 13; j_call: TRBJ2-7; d_call: -; clone_size: -; cdr3_nt: TGTGCCAGCAGCCGGACAGTTGTCTACGAGCAGTACTTC; cdr3_aa: CASSRTVVYEQYF
v_call: TRBV7-9; cdr3_length: 16; j_call: TRBJ2-1; d_call: -; clone_size: -; cdr3_nt: TGTGCCAGCAGCTCACTCGTGACTAGCTCCTACAATGAGCAGTTCTTC; cdr3_aa: CASSSLVTSSYNEQFF
v_call: TRBV4-1; cdr3_length: 17; j_call: TRBJ2-7; d_call: TRBD2; clone_size: few; cdr3_nt: TGCGCCAGCAGCCAAGAGGCCCCACTAGCGGGACACGGCGAGCAGTACTTC; cdr3_aa: CASSQEAPLAGHGEQYF
v_call: TRBV19; cdr3_length: 12; j_call: TRBJ2-1; d_call: -; clone_size: -; cdr3_nt: TGTGCCAGTAGTATAAATTGGAATGAGCAGTTCTTC; cdr3_aa: CASSINWNEQFF
v_call: TRBV20-1; cdr3_length: 18; j_call: TRBJ1-1; d_call: TRBD1; clone_size: -; cdr3_nt: TGCAGTGCTAGAGATCAACCGGGACAGGGGGCTAGGAACACTGAAGCTTTCTTT; cdr3_aa: CSARDQPGQGARNTEAFF
v_call: TRBV3-1; cdr3_length: 12; j_call: TRBJ1-2; d_call: TRBD1; clone_size: few; cdr3_nt: TGTGCCAGCAGAGAGACAGGGGCTGGCTACACCTTC; cdr3_aa: CASRETGAGYTF
v_call: TRBV7-1; cdr3_length: 20; j_call: TRBJ2-6; d_call: TRBD1; clone_size: -; cdr3_nt: TGTGCCAGCAGCTCCCCCCCGGGACAGGGGGCGATCGGTGGGGCCAACGTCCTGACTTTC; cdr3_aa: CASSSPPGQGAIGGANVLTF
v_call: TRBV7-8; cdr3_length: 15; j_call: TRBJ1-2; d_call: TRBD1; clone_size: -; cdr3_nt: TGTGCCAGCAGCTTAGCGCGACAGGGGACGAATGGCTACACCTTC; cdr3_aa: CASSLARQGTNGYTF
v_call: TRBV24-1; cdr3_length: 14; j_call: TRBJ2-5; d_call: -; clone_size: many; cdr3_nt: TGTGCCACCAGTGATCGGGACCGGCAAGAGACCCAGTACTTC; cdr3_aa: CATSDRDRQETQYF
v_call: TRBV12-3/TRBV12-4; cdr3_length: 14; j_call: TRBJ2-1; d_call: -; clone_size: few; cdr3_nt: TGTGCCAGTGGGAGCGGGCAGGGAGGCAATGAGCAGTTCTTC; cdr3_aa: CASGSGQGGNEQFF
v_call: TRBV19; cdr3_length: 13; j_call: TRBJ2-1; d_call: -; clone_size: few; cdr3_nt: TGTGCCTGGAGGCTCGACAGTTACAATGAGCAGTTCTTC; cdr3_aa: CAWRLDSYNEQFF
v_call: TRBV19; cdr3_length: 14; j_call: TRBJ1-6; d_call: -; clone_size: many; cdr3_nt: TGTGCCAGTAGTAAGAGGGATCGTAATTCACCCCTCCACTTT; cdr3_aa: CASSKRDRNSPLHF
v_call: TRBV7-9; cdr3_length: 12; j_call: TRBJ2-6; d_call: -; clone_size: -; cdr3_nt: TGTGCCAGTACCTCTGGGGCCAACGTCCTGACTTTC; cdr3_aa: CASTSGANVLTF
v_call: TRBV19; cdr3_length: 16; j_call: TRBJ1-5; d_call: TRBD1; clone_size: many; cdr3_nt: TGTGCCAGTAGTGCCTACAGGGGGGGGGGCAATCAGCCCCAGCATTTT; cdr3_aa: CASSAYRGGGNQPQHF
v_call: TRBV2; cdr3_length: 17; j_call: TRBJ1-5; d_call: -; clone_size: few; cdr3_nt: TGTGCCAGCAGTCCCCAACCCGGGCTTCCTTCGAATCAGCCCCAGCATTTT; cdr3_aa: CASSPQPGLPSNQPQHF
v_call: TRBV10-3; cdr3_length: 11; j_call: TRBJ2-1; d_call: -; clone_size: -; cdr3_nt: TGTGCCATCAGAGGGGACAATGAGCAGTTCTTC; cdr3_aa: CAIRGDNEQFF
v_call: TRBV19; cdr3_length: 15; j_call: TRBJ1-2; d_call: -; clone_size: -; cdr3_nt: TGTGCCAGTAGTCCCACGGGGGCGCTCGGCTATGGCTACACCTTC; cdr3_aa: CASSPTGALGYGYTF
v_call: TRBV19; cdr3_length: 14; j_call: TRBJ2-2; d_call: -; clone_size: -; cdr3_nt: TGTGCCAGTAGTATGGGGAGCGGATCCGAGGAGCTGTTTTTT; cdr3_aa: CASSMGSGSEELFF
v_call: TRBV4-2; cdr3_length: 17; j_call: TRBJ2-7; d_call: -; clone_size: once; cdr3_nt: TGTGCCAGCAGCAGGTTTTTAGTCCAGGGGATAGACTACGAGCAGTACTTC; cdr3_aa: CASSRFLVQGIDYEQYF
v_call: TRBV7-2; cdr3_length: 13; j_call: TRBJ2-7; d_call: -; clone_size: -; cdr3_nt: TGTGCCAGCAGCACCAGGGGATCGTACGAGCAGTACTTC; cdr3_aa: CASSTRGSYEQYF
v_call: TRBV12-3/TRBV12-4; cdr3_length: 14; j_call: TRBJ2-5; d_call: TRBD1; clone_size: few; cdr3_nt: TGTGCCAGCAGTTCTTGGGACAGGGTTGAGACCCAGTACTTC; cdr3_aa: CASSSWDRVETQYF
v_call: TRBV6-1; cdr3_length: 14; j_call: TRBJ1-2; d_call: TRBD1; clone_size: few; cdr3_nt: TGTGCCAGCAGGGAGACAGGGGGCGCCTATGGCTACACCTTC; cdr3_aa: CASRETGGAYGYTF
v_call: TRBV6-6; cdr3_length: 11; j_call: TRBJ2-7; d_call: -; clone_size: -; cdr3_nt: TGTGCCAGCAGCCCGGATTGCGAGCAGTACTTC; cdr3_aa: CASSPDCEQYF
v_call: TRBV25-1; cdr3_length: 19; j_call: TRBJ1-2; d_call: -; clone_size: -; cdr3_nt: -; cdr3_aa: CASSVFLCQIGVIDYGYTF
v_call: TRBV30; cdr3_length: 13; j_call: TRBJ1-3; d_call: -; clone_size: -; cdr3_nt: TGTGCCTGGAGTCTTACCAGTGGAAACACCATATATTTT; cdr3_aa: CAWSLTSGNTIYF